This T cell receptor beta chain appears in the sequencing data of a study of control samples from healthy donors and cancer patients. The repertoire was sequenced with immunoSEQ multiplex PCR; TCRdb's copy has only in-frame clones and lacks some. In the table there are about 61,000 clones, 85% to 90% of which are singletons. V lost 3 bases and J 11 bases, leaving 16 bases between the germline ends. The CDR3 runs 13 residues. CDR1 and CDR2 (germline): KGHSH, LQKENI. The chain links TRBV18 to TRBJ1-2; D may be TRBD1 (6 bases). The sequenced sample was PBMCs. This TCR derives from a man between 60 and 70 years old with colorectal cancer. The CDR3 DNA reads TGTGCCAGCTCACCGGGAGGTGAGGGGGGATACACCTTC. Translated: CASSPGGEGGYTF.